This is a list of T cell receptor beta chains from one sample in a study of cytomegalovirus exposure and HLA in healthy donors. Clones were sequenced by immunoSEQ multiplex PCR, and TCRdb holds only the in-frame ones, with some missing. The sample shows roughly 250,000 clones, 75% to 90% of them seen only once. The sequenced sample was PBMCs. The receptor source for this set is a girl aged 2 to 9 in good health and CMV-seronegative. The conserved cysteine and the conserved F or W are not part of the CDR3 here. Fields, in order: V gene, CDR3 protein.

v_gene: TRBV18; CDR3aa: ASSPVTGQNQPQH
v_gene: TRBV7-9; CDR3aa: ASSSPGLGGELF
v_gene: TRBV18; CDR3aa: ASSPYKNTEAF
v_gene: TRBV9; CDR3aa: ASSEVPVDRPNTGELF
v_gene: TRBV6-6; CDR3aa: ASSYSALSYEQY
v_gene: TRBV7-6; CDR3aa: ASSFTSRAVEQF
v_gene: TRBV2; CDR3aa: ASSEGAGQPQH
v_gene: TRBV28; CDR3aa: ASSSLTGDIAETQY
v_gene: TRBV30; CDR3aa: AWSVLNGGQF
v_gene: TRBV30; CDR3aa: AWSVGSGGQETQY
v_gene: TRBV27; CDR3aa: ASSARWTGVIYEQY
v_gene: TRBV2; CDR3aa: ASSPGGTGYIGGERDEQF
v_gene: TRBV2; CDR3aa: ASSATSNQPQH
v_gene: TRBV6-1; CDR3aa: ASSERQFYEQY
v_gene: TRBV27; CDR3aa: ASSLGWGARGYT
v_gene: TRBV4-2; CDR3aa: ASSQDSTGYNEQF
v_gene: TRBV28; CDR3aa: ASEQGWGGELF
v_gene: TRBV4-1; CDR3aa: ASSQEFSGGVDGNTIY
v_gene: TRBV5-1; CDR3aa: ASSLERYEQY
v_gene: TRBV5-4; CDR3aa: ATTQDGGRAEAF
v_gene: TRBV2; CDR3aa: ASSESTRQNYRGYT
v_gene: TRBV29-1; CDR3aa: SVEGLASQADEQF
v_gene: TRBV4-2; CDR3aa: ASSPGQGVPEQF
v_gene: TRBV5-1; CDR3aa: ASSRYNEQF
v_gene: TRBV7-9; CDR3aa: ASRSSANSYEQY
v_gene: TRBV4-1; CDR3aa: ASSRQGSEQF
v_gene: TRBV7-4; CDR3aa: ASGLVQETQY
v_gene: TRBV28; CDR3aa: ASRPGDFQPQH
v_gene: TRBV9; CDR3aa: ASSVGTSGYNEQF
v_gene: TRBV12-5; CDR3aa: ASGLSTDTQY
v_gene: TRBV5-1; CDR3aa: ASSYPHMRLAGNYNEQF
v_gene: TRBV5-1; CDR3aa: ASSLNARRGSNTGELF
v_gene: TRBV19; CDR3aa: ASTTGGDLYNEQF
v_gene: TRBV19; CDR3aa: ASSIVFGNSNQPQH
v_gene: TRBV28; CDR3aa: ASTLPQGAYGYT